This T cell receptor (beta chain) is drawn from a study of T cell responses to AZD1222 COVID-19 vaccine. Findings and caveats of the study: The repertoires were collected only after the peak T cell response. Spike-specific TCR breadth and depth both grew after two AZD1222 doses.

Profiled with immunoSEQ multiplex PCR; TCRdb holds only in-frame clones, not every one. The profile covers roughly 120,000 clones, with 85% to 95% appearing a single time and 2.5% to 3% taken by the ten largest. A note on this clone: Its target is unknown.

Germline loops: CDR1 SGHAT, CDR2 FQDESV (reference sequence). The CDR3 covers 15 residues. V lost 1 base, J lost 2 bases, and 0 bases stayed unmatched. The chain combines TRBV11-1 with TRBJ1-5, with 9 bases matching TRBD1. The sample here was peripheral blood, taken on day 0 of AZD1222 vaccination. This clonotype was obtained from an adult in good health. The CDR3 coding sequence is TGTGCCAGCAGCTTAGGGACAGGGGGCAATCAGCCCCAGCATTTT. It encodes CASSLGTGGNQPQHF.